A selection of T cell receptor beta chains follows, all from one sample in a study of regulatory T cells in long-lasting Graves disease. TCRdb processed the multiplex PCR reads anew with MiXCR; each CDR3 protein has one entry. The repertoire holds 350,000 to 400,000 distinct CDR3 sequences, with about 16% as singletons. This specimen was peripheral blood mononuclear cells (PBMCs), taken at new diagnosis, from a patient treated with antithyroid drugs. These receptors all come from a female donor with Graves disease. Both conserved end residues are part of each CDR3. A D gene is named only where the DNA matches it firmly. Clone size appears in some rows only: once, few, many, or a class for an expanded clone.

clone_size	d_call	v_call	j_call	cdr3_aa	cdr3_nt
few	TRBD2	TRBV12-3/TRBV12-4	TRBJ2-2	CASKGTSNTGELFF	TGTGCCAGCAAAGGGACTAGCAACACCGGGGAGCTGTTTTTT
many	NA	TRBV7-9	TRBJ2-3	CASSSVGTASTDTQYF	TGTGCCAGCAGCTCGGTCGGCACGGCTAGCACAGATACGCAGTATTTT
many	TRBD1	TRBV6-5	TRBJ1-1	CASSYATGQANTEAFF	TGTGCCAGCAGCTACGCAACGGGACAGGCGAACACTGAAGCTTTCTTT
NA	NA	TRBV9	TRBJ1-1	CASSDPGNTEAFF	TGTGCCAGCAGCGATCCGGGGAACACTGAAGCTTTCTTT
many	NA	TRBV3-1	TRBJ2-5	CASSQGGRETQYF	TGTGCCAGCAGCCAAGGGGGGCGGGAGACCCAGTACTTC
many	TRBD2	TRBV7-8	TRBJ2-1	CASLLQRATSGHNEQFF	TGTGCCAGCCTCTTACAAAGGGCCACTAGCGGGCACAATGAGCAGTTCTTC
many	NA	TRBV27	TRBJ2-1	CASSLSLDTSSNEQFF	TGTGCCAGCAGTTTATCCCTGGATACTAGTAGCAATGAGCAGTTCTTC
many	NA	TRBV12-3/TRBV12-4	TRBJ1-5	CASSPGQNGPKEPQHF	TGTGCCAGCAGTCCCGGACAGAACGGGCCTAAAGAGCCCCAGCATTTT
NA	TRBD2	TRBV5-1	TRBJ2-7	CASSLEPSGKTHEQYF	TGCGCCAGCAGCTTGGAACCTAGCGGGAAGACCCACGAGCAGTACTTC
many	TRBD2	TRBV20-1	TRBJ2-3	CSAAGARTSGVTDTQYF	TGCAGTGCAGCCGGCGCTAGGACTAGCGGGGTCACAGATACGCAGTATTTT
many	NA	TRBV6-2/TRBV6-3	TRBJ2-3	CASSYRERDTQYF	TGTGCCAGCAGTTACCGGGAGCGTGATACGCAGTATTTT
NA	TRBD2	TRBV10-1	TRBJ2-7	CASIPRGGSEAYEQYF	TGCGCCAGCATTCCCCGGGGGGGATCGGAGGCCTACGAGCAGTACTTC
NA	NA	TRBV11-1	TRBJ2-7	CASSLVGFAYEQYF	TGTGCCAGCAGCTTAGTAGGTTTTGCCTACGAGCAGTACTTC
many	TRBD1	TRBV5-1	TRBJ2-7	CASGGTGGEHEQYF	TGCGCCAGCGGCGGGACAGGGGGCGAGCACGAGCAGTACTTC
many	TRBD2	TRBV3-1	TRBJ2-5	CASSHLSGGADETQYF	TGTGCCAGCAGCCACCTTAGCGGGGGGGCCGATGAGACCCAGTACTTC
few	NA	TRBV20-1	TRBJ1-1	CSARDPGRSTEAFF	TGCAGTGCTAGAGATCCCGGCCGATCCACTGAAGCTTTCTTT
NA	NA	TRBV3-1	TRBJ2-2	CAILAGELFF	TGTGCCATCCTAGCCGGGGAGCTGTTTTTT
many	NA	TRBV6-5	TRBJ1-1	CASSYSDGSGMNTEAFF	TGTGCCAGCAGTTACTCGGATGGGTCAGGCATGAACACTGAAGCTTTCTTT
many	NA	TRBV6-5	TRBJ2-2	CASSYDRMNTGELFF	TGTGCCAGCAGTTATGATCGGATGAACACCGGGGAGCTGTTTTTT
many	NA	TRBV6-5	TRBJ2-1	CASSYTGRAVEQFF	TGTGCCAGCAGTTACACCGGCAGGGCTGTTGAGCAGTTCTTC
few	NA	TRBV20-1	TRBJ2-7	CSARETSSYEQYF	TGCAGTGCTAGGGAGACTAGCTCCTACGAGCAGTACTTC
many	TRBD2	TRBV10-3	TRBJ2-7	CAISAGGTSGTYEQYF	TGTGCCATCAGTGCGGGGGGGACTAGCGGAACCTACGAGCAGTACTTC
many	NA	TRBV7-3	TRBJ2-2	CASSSQGRSGELFF	TGTGCCAGCAGCTCACAGGGTCGGTCCGGGGAGCTGTTTTTT
NA	NA	TRBV28	TRBJ2-5	CASRYRGLGETQYF	TGTGCCAGCAGGTACCGGGGGCTGGGGGAGACCCAGTACTTC
many	TRBD1	TRBV28	TRBJ2-7	CASGQPGTGIDEQYF	TGTGCCAGCGGACAACCCGGGACAGGGATCGACGAGCAGTACTTC
NA	TRBD1	TRBV5-1	TRBJ1-2	CASSPRQGGGYGYTF	TGCGCCAGCAGCCCCAGACAGGGAGGAGGGTATGGCTACACCTTC
NA	TRBD1	TRBV5-1	TRBJ1-2	CASSLASGGGNGYTF	TGCGCCAGCAGCTTGGCCAGCGGAGGGGGCAATGGCTACACCTTC
many	NA	TRBV27	TRBJ1-2	CASSPSTGAGYTF	TGTGCCAGCAGTCCATCGACGGGGGCAGGCTACACCTTC
many	NA	TRBV7-9	TRBJ2-5	CASSLGDPSEETQYF	TGTGCCAGCAGCTTAGGCGATCCCTCGGAAGAGACCCAGTACTTC
many	NA	TRBV3-1	TRBJ2-5	CASSQFQGETQYF	TGTGCCAGCAGCCAATTTCAGGGAGAGACCCAGTACTTC
many	NA	TRBV29-1	TRBJ1-1	CSVEDGEAFF	TGCAGCGTTGAAGATGGTGAAGCTTTCTTT
many	TRBD1	TRBV4-1	TRBJ1-1	CASSQTGYRAFF	TGCGCCAGCAGCCAGACAGGGTATAGAGCTTTCTTT
few	NA	TRBV4-1	TRBJ1-2	CASSQDILSGTSGYTF	TGCGCCAGCAGCCAAGATATACTTAGTGGGACTAGTGGCTACACCTTC
many	NA	TRBV2	TRBJ2-6	CASRGEGSGANVLTF	TGTGCCAGCAGGGGTGAGGGGTCTGGGGCCAACGTCCTGACTTTC
many	NA	TRBV7-9	TRBJ1-2	CASSDGTLYGYTF	TGTGCCAGCAGCGACGGTACCCTATATGGCTACACCTTC
NA	TRBD2	TRBV5-1	TRBJ2-1	CVSSPTSGSDNEQFF	TGCGTCAGCAGCCCGACTAGCGGGAGTGACAATGAGCAGTTCTTC
few	NA	TRBV27	TRBJ2-7	CASSLIGAGYEQYF	TGTGCCAGCAGTTTAATAGGGGCGGGCTACGAGCAGTACTTC
many	TRBD1	TRBV28	TRBJ2-3	CASSIPPRGDTQYF	TGTGCCAGCAGTATACCCCCCAGGGGGGATACGCAGTATTTT
NA	TRBD2	TRBV19	TRBJ2-1	CASNSLAGGLYEQFF	TGTGCCAGTAATTCCCTAGCGGGGGGGCTGTATGAGCAGTTCTTC
many	TRBD2	TRBV27	TRBJ2-2	CASKSLAGGGNTGELFF	TGTGCCAGCAAGTCCCTAGCGGGGGGTGGGAACACCGGGGAGCTGTTTTTT
many	NA	TRBV13	TRBJ2-3	CASSQRTRDGRDTQYF	TGTGCCAGCAGCCAAAGGACCCGTGATGGGAGAGATACGCAGTATTTT
many	NA	TRBV6-1	TRBJ2-7	CASSETKLVARAALSYEQYF	TGTGCCAGCAGCGAGACCAAGTTGGTCGCGCGAGCGGCACTCTCCTACGAGCAGTACTTC
NA	NA	TRBV2	TRBJ1-5	CASSQTKGGQGENQPQHF	TGTGCCAGCAGCCAGACGAAAGGCGGGCAGGGCGAGAATCAGCCCCAGCATTTT
many	NA	TRBV7-9	TRBJ2-2	CASSNHYLTDPNTGELFF	TGTGCCAGCAGCAACCACTATTTGACAGATCCGAACACCGGGGAGCTGTTTTTT
many	TRBD2	TRBV20-1	TRBJ2-5	CSASPGLAGQETQYF	TGCAGTGCTAGCCCGGGACTAGCGGGTCAAGAGACCCAGTACTTC